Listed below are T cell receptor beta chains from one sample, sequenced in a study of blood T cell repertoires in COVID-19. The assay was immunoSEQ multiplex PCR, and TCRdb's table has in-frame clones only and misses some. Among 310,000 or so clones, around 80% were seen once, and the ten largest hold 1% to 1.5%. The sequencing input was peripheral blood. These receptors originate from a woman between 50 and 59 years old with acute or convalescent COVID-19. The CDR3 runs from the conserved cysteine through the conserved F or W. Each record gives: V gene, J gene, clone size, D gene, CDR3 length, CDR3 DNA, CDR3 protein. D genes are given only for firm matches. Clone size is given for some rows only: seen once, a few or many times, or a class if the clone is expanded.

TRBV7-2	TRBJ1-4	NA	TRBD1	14	TGTGCCAGCAGCCCTTTCGGACAGGATGAAAAACTGTTTTTT	CASSPFGQDEKLFF
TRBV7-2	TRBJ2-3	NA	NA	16	TGTGCCAGCAGCTTATTCGGTGGGGGGGCCGCAGATACGCAGTATTTT	CASSLFGGGAADTQYF
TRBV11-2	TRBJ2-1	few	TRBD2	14	TGTGCCAGCGGCGCGGGACTAGGACCTAATGAGCAGTTCTTC	CASGAGLGPNEQFF
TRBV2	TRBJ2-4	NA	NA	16	TGTGCCAGCAGGCAATGGAGGGGAAGCGCCGGGAACATTCAGTACTTC	CASRQWRGSAGNIQYF
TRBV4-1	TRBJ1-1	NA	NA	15	TGCGCCAGCAGCCAGTCGAGACTGGGGAACACTGAAGCTTTCTTT	CASSQSRLGNTEAFF
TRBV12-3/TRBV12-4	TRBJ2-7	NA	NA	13	TGTGCCAGCAGTTTGGGGGGATCAACCGAGCAGTACTTC	CASSLGGSTEQYF
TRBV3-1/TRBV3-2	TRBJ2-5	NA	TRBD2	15	TGTGCCAGCAGCCCCCCCAGCGGGAGGATAGAGACCCAGTACTTC	CASSPPSGRIETQYF
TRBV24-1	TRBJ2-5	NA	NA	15	TGTGCCACCAGTGACGGCGGGACGGCACAAGAGACCCAGTACTTC	CATSDGGTAQETQYF
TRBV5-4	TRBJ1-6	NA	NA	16	TGTGCCAGCCACCCCGGGGGAAGCTCCTATAATTCACCCCTCCACTTT	CASHPGGSSYNSPLHF
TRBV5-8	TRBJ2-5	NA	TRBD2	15	TGTGCCAGCAGCTTGTCGAGCGGGAGTCTGGAGACCCAGTACTTC	CASSLSSGSLETQYF
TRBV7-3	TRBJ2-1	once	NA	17	TGTGCCAGCAGCTTAAGGGGAGGCCGGGACTCCTACAATGAGCAGTTCTTC	CASSLRGGRDSYNEQFF
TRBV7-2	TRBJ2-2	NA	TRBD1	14	TGTGCCAGCAACCCGGGACAGGGGGGTAGGGAGCTGTTTTTT	CASNPGQGGRELFF
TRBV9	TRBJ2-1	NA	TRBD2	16	TGTGCCAGCAGCGACGGGACTAGCGGGAGTTACAATGAGCAGTTCTTC	CASSDGTSGSYNEQFF
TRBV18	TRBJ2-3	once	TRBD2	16	TGTGCCAGCTCACAACTAGCGGAATCTAGCACAGATACGCAGTATTTT	CASSQLAESSTDTQYF
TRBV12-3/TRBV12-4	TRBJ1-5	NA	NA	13	TGTGCCAGCAGTTCTACGGTCAATCAGCCCCAGCATTTT	CASSSTVNQPQHF
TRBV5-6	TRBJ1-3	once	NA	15	TGTGCCAGCAGCTTGTTATCGGGAGATGGAAACACCATATATTTT	CASSLLSGDGNTIYF
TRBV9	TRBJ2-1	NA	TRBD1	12	TGTGCCAGCAGCACTCAGACAGGGGAGCAGTTCTTC	CASSTQTGEQFF
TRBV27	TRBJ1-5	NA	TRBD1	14	TGTGCCAGCAGACAGACAGGGGGCGGACAGCCCCAGCATTTT	CASRQTGGGQPQHF
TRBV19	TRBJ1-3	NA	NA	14	TGTGCCAGTACGGGGGGTATTGGTGGAAACACCATATATTTT	CASTGGIGGNTIYF
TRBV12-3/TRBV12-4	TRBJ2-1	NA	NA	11	TGTGCCAGCGGAGCAGGGGTTGAGCAGTTCTTC	CASGAGVEQFF